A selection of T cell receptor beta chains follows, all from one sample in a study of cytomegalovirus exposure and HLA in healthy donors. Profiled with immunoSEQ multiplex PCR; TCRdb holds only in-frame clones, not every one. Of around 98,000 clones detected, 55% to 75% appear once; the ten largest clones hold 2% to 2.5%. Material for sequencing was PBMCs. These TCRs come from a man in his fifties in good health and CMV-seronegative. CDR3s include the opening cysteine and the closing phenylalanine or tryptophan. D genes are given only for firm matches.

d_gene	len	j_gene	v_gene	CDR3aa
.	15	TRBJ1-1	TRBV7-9	CASSSSQGLNTEAFF
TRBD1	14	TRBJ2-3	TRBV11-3	CASSSQGARDTQYF
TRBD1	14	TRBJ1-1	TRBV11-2	CASSYAGGGTEAFF
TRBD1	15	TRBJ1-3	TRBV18	CASSPLGQGGNTIYF
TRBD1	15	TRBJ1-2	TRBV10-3	CAISEPYRGRNGYTF
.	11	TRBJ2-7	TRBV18	CASSTGYEQYF
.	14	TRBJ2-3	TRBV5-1	CASSAGGNSDTQYF
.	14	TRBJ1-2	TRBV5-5	CASSPDGGSYGYTF
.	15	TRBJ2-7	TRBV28	CATRRRVGFMNEQYF
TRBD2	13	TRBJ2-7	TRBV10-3	CATTSGDSYEQYF
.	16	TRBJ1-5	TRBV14	CASSQRRDSNNQPQHF
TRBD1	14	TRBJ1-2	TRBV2	CASGDRGPSYGYTF
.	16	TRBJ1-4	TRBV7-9	CSSSIGEWTSEEKLFF
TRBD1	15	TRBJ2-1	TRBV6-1	CASSEGQGPYNEQFF
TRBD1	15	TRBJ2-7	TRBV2	CASSPDRGTPYEQYF
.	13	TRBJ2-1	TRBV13	CASSPGKGNEQFF
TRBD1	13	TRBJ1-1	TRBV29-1	CSAIKGARTEAFF
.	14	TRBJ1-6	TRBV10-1	CASSAAGLDSPLHF
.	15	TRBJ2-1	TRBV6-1	CASSPGFSSYNEQFF
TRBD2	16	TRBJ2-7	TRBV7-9	CASSSLAGTQVYEQYF
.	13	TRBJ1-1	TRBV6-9	CASSYRPGTEAFF
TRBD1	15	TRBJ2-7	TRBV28	CASSLVAGGPYEQYF
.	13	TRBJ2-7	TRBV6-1	CASSEASSYEQYF
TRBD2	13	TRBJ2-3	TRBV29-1	CSVELTSSNTQYF
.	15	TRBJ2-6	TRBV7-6	CASSRRGSGANVLTF
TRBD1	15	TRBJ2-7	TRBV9	CASSVATGKQYEQYF
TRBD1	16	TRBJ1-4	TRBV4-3	CASSNNRQGPNEKLFF
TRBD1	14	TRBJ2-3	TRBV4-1	CASSRTQGTDTQYF
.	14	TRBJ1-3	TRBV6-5	CASRDTGSGNTIYF
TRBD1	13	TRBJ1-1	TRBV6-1	CASTLGQWDEAFF
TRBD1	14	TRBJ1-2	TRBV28	CASSLDRVDYGYTF
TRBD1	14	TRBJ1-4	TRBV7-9	CASSSGQGNEKLFF
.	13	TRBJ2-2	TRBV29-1	CSVEVTYTGELFF
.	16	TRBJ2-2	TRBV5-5	CASSFWAPALPGELFF
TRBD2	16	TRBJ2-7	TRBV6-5	CASSYSPSGRGGEQYF
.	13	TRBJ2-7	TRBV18	CASSPNSAYEQYF
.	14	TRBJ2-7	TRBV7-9	CASSLGGAVYEQYF
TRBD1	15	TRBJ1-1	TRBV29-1	CSVPLAGTGNTEAFF
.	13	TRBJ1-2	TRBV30	CAWSDQGTYGYTF
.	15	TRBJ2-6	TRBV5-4	CASSLRSSGANVLTF
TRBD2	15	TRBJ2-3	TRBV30	CAWSRSGGPGDTQYF
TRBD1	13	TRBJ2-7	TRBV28	CASSGQDSYEQYF
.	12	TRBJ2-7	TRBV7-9	CASSLGGREQYF
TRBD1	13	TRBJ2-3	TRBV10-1	CASRTGPSDTQYF
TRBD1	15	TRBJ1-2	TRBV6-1	CASRITGGRNYGYTF
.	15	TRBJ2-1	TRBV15	CATSRDLGRGNEQFF
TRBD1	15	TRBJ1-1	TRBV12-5	CASGLVTTGDTEAFF
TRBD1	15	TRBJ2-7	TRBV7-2	CASSRIGTGGYEQYF
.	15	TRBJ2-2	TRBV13	CASSIRDGGVGELFF
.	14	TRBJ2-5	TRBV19	CASRTRSNQETQYF
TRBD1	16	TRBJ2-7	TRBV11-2	CASSLRSLDRGGGQYF
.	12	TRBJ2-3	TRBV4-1	CASSQDGSTQYF
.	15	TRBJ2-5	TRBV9	CASSVGGDAQETQYF
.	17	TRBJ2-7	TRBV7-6	CASSSEELVSSSYEQYF
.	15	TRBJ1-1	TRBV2	CASSSQTVRDTEAFF
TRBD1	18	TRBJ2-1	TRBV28	CASSRDRVGDGGRNEQFF
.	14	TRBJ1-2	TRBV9	CASSVEGSGDGYTF
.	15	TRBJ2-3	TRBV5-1	CASSLQDTSTDTQYF
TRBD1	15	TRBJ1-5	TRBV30	CAWSDRGQGYQPQHF
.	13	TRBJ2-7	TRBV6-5	CATSGGQYYEQYF